The 2 T cell receptor beta chains reported below all come from one sample, sequenced in a study of somatic mutations in cytotoxic T cells in rheumatoid arthritis. Repertoires were generated with immunoSEQ multiplex PCR, while TCRdb's copy carries only in-frame clones and drops some. This table has roughly 9,200 clones, roughly 73% appearing once. Input material: CD8+ T cells sorted from blood. The source is an adult with rheumatoid arthritis.

The table lists this clone with a count of one. V is TRBV7-2 and J is TRBJ2-1, with D possibly matching TRBD2 (5 bases). CDR3 length: 15 amino acids. The germline V gene encodes CDR1 SGHTA and CDR2 FQGNSA. V lost 5 bases, J lost 1 base, and 12 bases lay in between. The CDR3 loop is CASSIGGESYNEQFF. CDR3 in DNA: TGTGCCAGCAGCATAGGAGGCGAATCCTACAATGAGCAGTTCTTC.

The DNA of the CDR3 is TGTGCCAGCAGCTCGATCTTAGACGAGGGGCAGGCCCAGTACTTC. The encoded protein is CASSSILDEGQAQYF. V and J are TRBV11-2 and TRBJ2-5, with D perhaps TRBD1 or TRBD2 (5 bases each). In germline, CDR1 is SGHAT, CDR2 FQNNGV. V was pared by 4 bases and J by 9 bases, with 21 bases between. This CDR3 comprises 15 residues. Full variable domain (outside the CDR3, taken from reference TRBV11-2 and TRBJ2-5): EAGVAQSPRYKIIEKRQSVAFWCNPISGHATLYWYQQILGQGPKLLIQFQNNGVVDDSQLPKDRFSAERLKGVDSTLKIQPAKLEDSAVYLCASSSILDEGQAQYFGPGTRLLVL.